This is a list of T cell receptor beta chains from one sample in a study of Tregs in tolerant kidney transplant recipients. The method was immunoSEQ multiplex PCR; TCRdb's version includes in-frame clones alone and lacks a portion of them. The data show about 94,000 clones, roughly 93% seen once. This specimen was CD4+ T cells from blood, taken before the transplant. The source of these receptors is a human donor who received a combined kidney and bone marrow transplant. CDR3s include the opening cysteine and the closing phenylalanine or tryptophan. The order of the fields is V gene, J gene, clone size, D gene, CDR3 protein, CDR3 DNA. A D gene is named only where the DNA matches it firmly. Only some rows state a clone size, as once, few, many or a class for expanded clones.

>TRBV7-6|TRBJ1-2|-|-
CASTQGGNYGYTF
TGTGCCAGCACCCAGGGAGGGAACTATGGCTACACCTTC
>TRBV28|TRBJ1-3|-|TRBD1
CASSSRDSYFSGNTIYF
TGTGCCAGCAGTTCCCGGGACAGTTATTTCTCTGGAAACACCATATATTTT
>TRBV7-2|TRBJ2-5|-|-
CASSLVRETQYF
TGTGCCAGCAGCTTAGTGAGGGAGACCCAGTACTTC
>TRBV7-2|TRBJ1-2|-|-
CASSLASRGAVYGYTF
TGTGCCAGCAGCTTAGCGTCAAGGGGCGCCGTCTATGGCTACACCTTC
>TRBV14|TRBJ2-3|-|-
CASSQLIRGADTQYF
TGTGCCAGCAGCCAATTAATACGGGGGGCCGATACGCAGTATTTT
>TRBV6-4|TRBJ2-7|-|-
CASSWQPFSGEQYF
TGTGCCAGCAGTTGGCAACCGTTTTCGGGCGAGCAGTACTTC
>TRBV4-1|TRBJ2-7|-|-
CASSQVGQPFYEQYF
TGCGCCAGCAGCCAAGTCGGACAGCCGTTCTACGAGCAGTACTTC
>TRBV7-8|TRBJ2-7|-|TRBD1
CASSLGTGASYEQYF
TGTGCCAGCAGCCTGGGGACAGGGGCTTCCTACGAGCAGTACTTC
>TRBV7-8|TRBJ1-2|-|-
CASSWGDLNYGYTF
TGTGCCAGCAGCTGGGGGGACCTTAACTATGGCTACACCTTC
>TRBV7-2|TRBJ2-2|-|-
CASSLPPPTSFTGELFF
TGTGCCAGCAGCTTGCCCCCCCCCACTAGCTTCACCGGGGAGCTGTTTTTT
>TRBV5-8|TRBJ1-5|-|-
CASSIPRWAQHF
TGTGCCAGCAGCATCCCTAGATGGGCCCAGCATTTT
>TRBV10-2|TRBJ1-5|once|TRBD1
CASSRGQGSNQPQHF
TGCGCCAGCAGTCGGGGACAGGGTAGTAATCAGCCCCAGCATTTT